This TCR beta chain was identified during a study of blood T cells in healthy people across ages. Study-level results: Long-lived donors carried more naive CD4+ cells and greater diversity than aged donors.

Together with a sample-barcoded 5' primer, a J-beta primer mix was included in a second PCR lasting about 7 to 11 cycles. TCRdb processed the 5' RACE reads anew with MiXCR; each CDR3 protein has one entry. The table has about a million distinct CDR3 sequences, roughly 50% seen once; the top ten hold roughly 23%. There are a few counts of this clonotype. Its antigen is still unknown. Every donor provided 9.5 to 10 milliliters of peripheral blood. Sequenced material: blood. The source is a woman aged 60-70 years in good health.

The chain's CDR3 is CASSLARWRDALLGETQYF. The CDR3 coding sequence is TGTGCCAGCAGTTTAGCGCGGTGGCGGGATGCACTTCTGGGGGAGACCCAGTACTTC. This sequence joins TRBV12-3 or TRBV12-4 and TRBJ2-5; maybe TRBD2 (6 bases). The CDR3 spans 19 residues. Trimming took 0 bases from V and 5 from J, leaving 25 bases between them.